This T cell receptor (beta chain) appears in the sequencing data of a study of PD-L1 blockade in urothelial cancer. On the study more broadly: Analyses were performed on blood at 3 weeks after treatment start (the second dose) and at 6 weeks. Study results and limitations: Pretreatment clonality of the blood TCR repertoire below the median was predictive of superior survival.

Concerning this clone itself: What it binds is unknown.

CDR1 MDHEN and CDR2 SYDVKM come from the germline V gene. J was trimmed by 0 bases and V by 5 bases; bases with no gene match: 13. The CDR3 loop spans 19 amino acids. Each patient gave between 1 and 8 samples, pretreatment and on-treatment. Spiking each PCR with synthetic TCR analog templates was performed. The table came from immunoSEQ multiplex PCR; TCRdb's copy has only in-frame clones and leaves some out. The sample includes 70,000 to 75,000 clones, around 80% seen only once; the top ten take around 4.7%. The clonotype was recovered from a man in his 70s with urothelial cancer. The gene calls are TRBV28 and TRBJ2-6; 7 bases are shared with TRBD1. The material sequenced was PBMCs, taken around atezolizumab (anti-PD-L1) treatment. The CDR3, as DNA: TGTGCCAGCAGTACGCCCCTGGGACAGCAATTCTCTGGGGCCAACGTCCTGACTTTC. Amino acid sequence: CASSTPLGQQFSGANVLTF. The whole variable domain, filled in from reference TRBV28 and TRBJ2-6, reads DVKVTQSSRYLVKRTGEKVFLECVQDMDHENMFWYRQDPGLGLRLIYFSYDVKMKEKGDIPEGYSVSREKKERFSLILESASTNQTSMYLCASSTPLGQQFSGANVLTFGAGSRLTVL.